The clone carrying this T cell receptor beta chain has just a few counts. The data stem from a study of T-cell memory formation after mild COVID-19. TCRdb independently ran MiXCR on the 5' RACE reads; one entry per CDR3 protein. In the table there are approximately 250,000 distinct CDR3 sequences, 15% of which are singletons. CDR1 DFQATT and CDR2 SNEGSKA come from the germline V gene (reference sequence). Trimming removed 0 bases from V and 1 base from J; junction bases left unmatched: 4. This CDR3 comprises 15 residues. The receptor's source is an adult woman who had mild COVID-19 (a few samples of this study predate the infection). Cell type and time point are not known. This sequence joins TRBV20-1 and TRBJ1-1; 8 bases are shared with TRBD1. Source material: PBMCs or a T cell subset sorted from them (not recorded which). This CDR3 reads CSAREHRGRNTEAFF. CDR3 DNA sequence: TGCAGTGCTAGAGAGCACAGGGGGAGGAACACTGAAGCTTTCTTT.